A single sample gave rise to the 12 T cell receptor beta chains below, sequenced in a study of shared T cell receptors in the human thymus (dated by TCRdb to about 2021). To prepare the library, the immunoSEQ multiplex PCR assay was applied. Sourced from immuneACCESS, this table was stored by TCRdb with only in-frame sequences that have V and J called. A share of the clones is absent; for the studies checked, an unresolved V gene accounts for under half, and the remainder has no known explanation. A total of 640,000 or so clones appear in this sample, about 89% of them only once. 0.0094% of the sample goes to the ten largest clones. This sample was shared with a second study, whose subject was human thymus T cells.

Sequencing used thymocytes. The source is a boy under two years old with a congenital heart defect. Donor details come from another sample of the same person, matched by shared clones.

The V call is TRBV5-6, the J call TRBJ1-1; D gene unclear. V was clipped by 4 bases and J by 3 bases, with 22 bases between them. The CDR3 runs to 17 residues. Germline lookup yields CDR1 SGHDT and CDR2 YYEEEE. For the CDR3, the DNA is TGTGCCAGCAGCGCCAACTATGTCGGCTTCGGGGACACTGAAGCTTTCTTT. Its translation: CASSANYVGFGDTEAFF.

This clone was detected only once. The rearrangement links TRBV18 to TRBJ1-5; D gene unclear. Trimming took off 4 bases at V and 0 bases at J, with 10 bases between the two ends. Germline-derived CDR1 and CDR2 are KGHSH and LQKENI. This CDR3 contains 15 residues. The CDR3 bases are TGTGCCAGCTCACTCTCCATAGATAGCAATCAGCCCCAGCATTTT. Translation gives CASSLSIDSNQPQHF.

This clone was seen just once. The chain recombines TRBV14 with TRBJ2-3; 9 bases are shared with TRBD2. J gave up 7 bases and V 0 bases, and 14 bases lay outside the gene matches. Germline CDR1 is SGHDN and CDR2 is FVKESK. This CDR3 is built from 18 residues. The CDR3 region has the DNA TGTGCCAGCAGCCAAGATCGGGTCGCTAGCGGGGTTATTTATACGCAGTATTTT. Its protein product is CASSQDRVASGVIYTQYF.

The CDR3 protein is CASSDSRRGGYNEQFF. In DNA, the CDR3 is TGTGCCAGCAGTGATTCTAGGCGGGGGGGCTACAATGAGCAGTTCTTC. This chain joins TRBV2 and TRBJ2-1; 9 nucleotides align to TRBD2. The V gene end was trimmed by 3 bases and the J gene end by 3 bases; junction bases not matched to a gene: 6. The CDR3 length is 16 residues. In germline, CDR1 is SNHLY, CDR2 FYNNEI. Looking up the rest from reference TRBV2 and TRBJ2-1 gives the full variable domain: EPEVTQTPSHQVTQMGQEVILRCVPISNHLYFYWYRQILGQKVEFLVSFYNNEISEKSEIFDDQFSVERPDGSNFTLKIRSTKLEDSAMYFCASSDSRRGGYNEQFFGPGTRLTVL.

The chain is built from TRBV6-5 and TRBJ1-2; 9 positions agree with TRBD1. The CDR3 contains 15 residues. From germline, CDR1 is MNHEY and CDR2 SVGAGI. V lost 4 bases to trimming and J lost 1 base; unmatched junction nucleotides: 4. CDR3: CASSSGTGYNYGYTF. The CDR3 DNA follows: TGTGCCAGCAGTTCCGGGACAGGGTATAACTATGGCTACACCTTC.

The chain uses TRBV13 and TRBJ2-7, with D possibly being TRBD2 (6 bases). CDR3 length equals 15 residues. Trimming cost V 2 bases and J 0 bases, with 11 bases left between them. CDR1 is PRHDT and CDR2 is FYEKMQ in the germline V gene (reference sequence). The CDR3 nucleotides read TGTGCCAGCAGCTTACGGTCCGGGAGCTCCTACGAGCAGTACTTC. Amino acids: CASSLRSGSSYEQYF.

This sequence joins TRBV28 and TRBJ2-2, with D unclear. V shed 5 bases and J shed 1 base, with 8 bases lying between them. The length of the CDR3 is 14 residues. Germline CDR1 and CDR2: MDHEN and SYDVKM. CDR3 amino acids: CASSLPWNTGELFF. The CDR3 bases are TGTGCCAGCAGTCTTCCTTGGAACACCGGGGAGCTGTTTTTT.

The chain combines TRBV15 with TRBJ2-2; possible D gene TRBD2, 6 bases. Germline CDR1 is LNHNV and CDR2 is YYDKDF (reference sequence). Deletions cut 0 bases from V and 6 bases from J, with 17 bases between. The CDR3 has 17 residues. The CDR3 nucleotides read TGTGCCACCAGCAGAGAGATGGGACTTATAGGGGCCGGGGAGCTGTTTTTT. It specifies CATSREMGLIGAGELFF.

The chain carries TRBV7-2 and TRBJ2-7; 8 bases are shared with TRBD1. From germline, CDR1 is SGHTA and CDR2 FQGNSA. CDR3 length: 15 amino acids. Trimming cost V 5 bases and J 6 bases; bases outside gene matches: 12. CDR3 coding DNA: TGTGCCAGCAGCCTTCCCGGGACAGGATTGTTCGAGCAGTACTTC. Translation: CASSLPGTGLFEQYF.

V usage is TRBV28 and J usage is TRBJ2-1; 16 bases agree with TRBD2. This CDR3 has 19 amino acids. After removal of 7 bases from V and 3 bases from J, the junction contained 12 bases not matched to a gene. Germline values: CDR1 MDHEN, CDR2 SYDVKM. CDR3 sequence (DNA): TGTGCCAGCACCATCGAGGGACTAGCGGGGGGGCCCCGCTACAATGAGCAGTTCTTC. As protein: CASTIEGLAGGPRYNEQFF.

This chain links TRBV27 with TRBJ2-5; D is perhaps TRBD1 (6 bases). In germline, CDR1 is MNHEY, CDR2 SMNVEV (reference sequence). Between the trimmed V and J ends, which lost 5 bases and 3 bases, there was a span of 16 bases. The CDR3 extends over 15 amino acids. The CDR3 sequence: CASSPRTATKETQYF. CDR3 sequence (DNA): TGTGCCAGCAGTCCGCGGACAGCCACCAAAGAGACCCAGTACTTC.

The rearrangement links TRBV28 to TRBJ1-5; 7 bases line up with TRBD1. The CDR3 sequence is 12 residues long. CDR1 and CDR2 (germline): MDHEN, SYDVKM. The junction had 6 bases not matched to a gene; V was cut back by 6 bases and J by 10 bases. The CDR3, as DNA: TGTGCCAGCAGGAGGGGGGACAGACCCCAGCATTTT. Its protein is CASRRGDRPQHF.